This TCR beta chain is from a study of CD8 T cells in ankylosing spondylitis. At least ten counts were recorded for this clonotype. Its specificity is unknown. One entry per CDR3 protein, called by TCRdb with MiXCR from the 5' RACE reads. The table has approximately 260,000 distinct CDR3 sequences, 8.6% seen once. Study-level points and caveats: Enrichment of disease-linked clones was reportedly significant in matched ankylosing spondylitis synovial fluid.

V lost 6 bases and J 0 bases, leaving 10 bases between the germline ends. Germline V lookup: CDR1 MNHEY, CDR2 SVGEGT. The CDR3 is made up of 14 amino acids. This chain links TRBV6-2 or TRBV6-3 with TRBJ2-3, with D unresolved. Sequenced: blood, either unsorted or a sorted T cell fraction (not recorded which). The receptor's source is a male donor with ankylosing spondylitis or in good health (not recorded which). The CDR3 spells CASRRISSTDTQYF. The CDR3 DNA reads as TGTGCCAGCAGAAGAATAAGTAGCACAGATACGCAGTATTTT.